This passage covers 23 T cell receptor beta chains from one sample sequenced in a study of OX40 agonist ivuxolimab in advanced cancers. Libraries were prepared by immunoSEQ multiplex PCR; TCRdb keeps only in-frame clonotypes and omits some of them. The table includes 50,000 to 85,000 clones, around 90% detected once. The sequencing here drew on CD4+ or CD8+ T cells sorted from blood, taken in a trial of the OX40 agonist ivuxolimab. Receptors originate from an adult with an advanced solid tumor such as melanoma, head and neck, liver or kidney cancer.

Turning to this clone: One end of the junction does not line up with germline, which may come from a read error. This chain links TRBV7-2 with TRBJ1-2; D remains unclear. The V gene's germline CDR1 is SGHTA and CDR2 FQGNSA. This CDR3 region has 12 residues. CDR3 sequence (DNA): TGTGCCAGCAGCCCTGGAAACATCTTGGGCTCTTTC. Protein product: CASSPGNILGSF. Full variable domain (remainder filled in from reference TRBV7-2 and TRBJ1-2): GAGVSQSPSNKVTEKGKDVELRCDPISGHTALYWYRQSLGQGLEFLIYFQGNSAPDKSGLPSDRFSAERTGGSVSTLTIQRTQQEDSAVYLCASSPGNILGSFGSGTRLTVV.

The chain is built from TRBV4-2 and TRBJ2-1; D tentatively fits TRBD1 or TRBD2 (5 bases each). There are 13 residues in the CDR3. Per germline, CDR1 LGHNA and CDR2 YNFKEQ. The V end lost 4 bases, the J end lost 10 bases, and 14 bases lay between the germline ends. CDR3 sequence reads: CASSLRQGDEQFF. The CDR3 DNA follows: TGTGCCAGCAGCCTCCGGCAAGGGGACGAGCAGTTCTTC.

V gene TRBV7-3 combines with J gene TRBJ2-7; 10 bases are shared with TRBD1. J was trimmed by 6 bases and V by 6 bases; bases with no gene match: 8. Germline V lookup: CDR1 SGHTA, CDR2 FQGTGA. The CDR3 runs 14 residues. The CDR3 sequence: CASRPTGGSGEQYF. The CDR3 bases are TGTGCCAGCAGGCCGACAGGGGGCTCGGGCGAGCAGTACTTC.

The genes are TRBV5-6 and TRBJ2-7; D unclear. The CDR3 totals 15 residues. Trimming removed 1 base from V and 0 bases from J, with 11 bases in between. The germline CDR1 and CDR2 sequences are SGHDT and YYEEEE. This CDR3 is CASSLPAVPSYEQYF. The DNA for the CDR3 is TGTGCCAGCAGCTTGCCCGCAGTCCCCTCCTACGAGCAGTACTTC.

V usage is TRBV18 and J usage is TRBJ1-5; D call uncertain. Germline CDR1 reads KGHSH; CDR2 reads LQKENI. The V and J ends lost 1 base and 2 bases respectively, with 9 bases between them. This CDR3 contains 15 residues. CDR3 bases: TGTGCCAGCTCACCACAAGGGAATGGCAATCAGCCCCAGCATTTT. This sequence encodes CASSPQGNGNQPQHF. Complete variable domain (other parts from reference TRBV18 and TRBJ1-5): NAGVMQNPRHLVRRRGQEARLRCSPMKGHSHVYWYRQLPEEGLKFMVYLQKENIIDESGMPKERFSAEFPKEGPSILRIQQVVRGDSAAYFCASSPQGNGNQPQHFGDGTRLSIL.

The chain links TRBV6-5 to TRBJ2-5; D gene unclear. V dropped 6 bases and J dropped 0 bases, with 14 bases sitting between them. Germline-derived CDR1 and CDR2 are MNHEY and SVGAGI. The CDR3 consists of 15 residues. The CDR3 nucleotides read TGTGCCAGCAGCTATAATAGTGGCCACCAAGAGACCCAGTACTTC. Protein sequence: CASSYNSGHQETQYF.

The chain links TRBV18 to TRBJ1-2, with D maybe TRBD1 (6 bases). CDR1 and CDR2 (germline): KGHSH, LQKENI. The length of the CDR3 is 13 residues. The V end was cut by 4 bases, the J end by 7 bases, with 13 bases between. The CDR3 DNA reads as TGTGCCAGCTCACGGGGCAGGGGTGGTGGCTACACCTTC. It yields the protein CASSRGRGGGYTF.

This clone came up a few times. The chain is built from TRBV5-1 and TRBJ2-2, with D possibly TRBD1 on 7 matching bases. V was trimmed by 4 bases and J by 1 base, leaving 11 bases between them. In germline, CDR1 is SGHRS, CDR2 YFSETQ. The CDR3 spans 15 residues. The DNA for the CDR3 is TGCGCCAGCAGCCGGGGGACAGAGAACACCGGGGAGCTGTTTTTT. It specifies CASSRGTENTGELFF.

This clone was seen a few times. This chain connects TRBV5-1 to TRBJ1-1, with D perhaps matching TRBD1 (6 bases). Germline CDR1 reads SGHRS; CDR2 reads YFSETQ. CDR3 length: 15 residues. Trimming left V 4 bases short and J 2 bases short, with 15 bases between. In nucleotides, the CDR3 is TGCGCCAGCAGCCTAATCACAGGGCTCAACACTGAAGCTTTCTTT. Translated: CASSLITGLNTEAFF.

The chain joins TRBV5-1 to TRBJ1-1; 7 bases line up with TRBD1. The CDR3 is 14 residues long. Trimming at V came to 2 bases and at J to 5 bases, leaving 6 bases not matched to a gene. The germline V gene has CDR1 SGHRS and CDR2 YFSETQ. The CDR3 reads CASSFDREGTEAFF. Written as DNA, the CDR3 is TGCGCCAGCAGCTTCGACAGGGAGGGAACTGAAGCTTTCTTT.

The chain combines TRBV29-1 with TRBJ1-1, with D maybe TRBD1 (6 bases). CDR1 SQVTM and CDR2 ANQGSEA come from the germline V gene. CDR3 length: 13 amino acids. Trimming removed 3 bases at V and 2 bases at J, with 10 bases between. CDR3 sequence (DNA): TGCAGCGTTGAGTTACAGGGTAACACTGAAGCTTTCTTT. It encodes CSVELQGNTEAFF.

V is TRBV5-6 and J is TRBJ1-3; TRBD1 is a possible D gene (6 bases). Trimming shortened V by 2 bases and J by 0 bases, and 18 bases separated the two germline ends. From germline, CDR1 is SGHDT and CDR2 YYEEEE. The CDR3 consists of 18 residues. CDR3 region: CASSFSPSRDTSGNTIYF. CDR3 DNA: TGTGCCAGCAGCTTCTCCCCTTCCCGGGACACCTCTGGAAACACCATATATTTT.

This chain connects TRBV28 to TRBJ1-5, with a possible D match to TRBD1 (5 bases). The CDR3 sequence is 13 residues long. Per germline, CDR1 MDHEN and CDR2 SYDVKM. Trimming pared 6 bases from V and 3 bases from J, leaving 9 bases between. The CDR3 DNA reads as TGTGCCAGCAGAAGACAGCCCAATCAGCCCCAGCATTTT. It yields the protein CASRRQPNQPQHF.

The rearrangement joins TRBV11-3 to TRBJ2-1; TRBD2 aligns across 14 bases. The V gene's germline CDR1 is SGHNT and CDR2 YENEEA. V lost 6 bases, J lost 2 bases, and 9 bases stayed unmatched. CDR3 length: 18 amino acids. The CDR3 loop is CASSPGTSGSGTYNEQFF. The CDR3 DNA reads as TGTGCCAGCAGTCCCGGGACTAGCGGGAGTGGCACCTACAATGAGCAGTTCTTC.

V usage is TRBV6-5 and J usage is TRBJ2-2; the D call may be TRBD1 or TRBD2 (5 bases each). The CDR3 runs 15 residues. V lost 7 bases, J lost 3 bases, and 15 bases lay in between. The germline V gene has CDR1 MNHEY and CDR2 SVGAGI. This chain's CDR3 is CASTSGTVYTGELFF. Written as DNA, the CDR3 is TGTGCCAGCACTTCCGGGACCGTTTACACCGGGGAGCTGTTTTTT.

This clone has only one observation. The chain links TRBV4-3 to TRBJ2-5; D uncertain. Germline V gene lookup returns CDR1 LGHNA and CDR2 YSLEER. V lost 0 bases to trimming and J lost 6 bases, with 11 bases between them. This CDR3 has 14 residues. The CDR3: CASSQDTHVKTQYF. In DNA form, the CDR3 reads TGCGCCAGCAGCCAAGATACTCACGTGAAGACCCAGTACTTC.

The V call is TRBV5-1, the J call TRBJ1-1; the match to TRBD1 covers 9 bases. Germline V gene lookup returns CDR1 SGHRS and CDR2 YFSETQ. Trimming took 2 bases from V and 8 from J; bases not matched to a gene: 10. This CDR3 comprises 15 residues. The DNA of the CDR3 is TGCGCCAGCAGCTTCGGGCACGGACAGGGGACCGAAGCTTTCTTT. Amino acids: CASSFGHGQGTEAFF. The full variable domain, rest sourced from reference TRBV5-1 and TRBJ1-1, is KAGVTQTPRYLIKTRGQQVTLSCSPISGHRSVSWYQQTPGQGLQFLFEYFSETQRNKGNFPGRFSGRQFSNSRSEMNVSTLELGDSALYLCASSFGHGQGTEAFFGQGTRLTVV.

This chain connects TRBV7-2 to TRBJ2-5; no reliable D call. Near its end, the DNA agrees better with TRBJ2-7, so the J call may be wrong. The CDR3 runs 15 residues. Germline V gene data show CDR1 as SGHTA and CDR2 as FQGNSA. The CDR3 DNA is TGTGCCAGCAGCTTTAGTAAGCAACCCTCCTACGAGCAGTACTTC. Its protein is CASSFSKQPSYEQYF.

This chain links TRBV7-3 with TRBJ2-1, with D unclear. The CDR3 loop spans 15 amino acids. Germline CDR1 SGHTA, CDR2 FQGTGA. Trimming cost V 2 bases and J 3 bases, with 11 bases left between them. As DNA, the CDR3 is TGTGCCAGCAGCTTAGGTGCAAGCTACTACAATGAGCAGTTCTTC. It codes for CASSLGASYYNEQFF.

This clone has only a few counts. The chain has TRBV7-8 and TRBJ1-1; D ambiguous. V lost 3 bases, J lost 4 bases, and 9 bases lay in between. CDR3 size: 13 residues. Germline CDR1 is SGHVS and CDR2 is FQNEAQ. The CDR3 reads CASSLGTFTEAFF. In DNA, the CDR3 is TGTGCCAGCAGCTTGGGAACTTTCACTGAAGCTTTCTTT.

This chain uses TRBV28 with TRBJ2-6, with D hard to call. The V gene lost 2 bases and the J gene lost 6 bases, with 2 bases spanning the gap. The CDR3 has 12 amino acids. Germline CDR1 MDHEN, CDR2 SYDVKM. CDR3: CASSLLANVLTF. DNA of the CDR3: TGTGCCAGCAGTTTACTGGCCAACGTCCTGACTTTC.

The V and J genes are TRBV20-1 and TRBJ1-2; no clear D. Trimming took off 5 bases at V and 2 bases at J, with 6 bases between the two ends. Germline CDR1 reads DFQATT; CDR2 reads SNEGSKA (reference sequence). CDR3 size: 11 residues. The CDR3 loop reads CSASDNYGYTF. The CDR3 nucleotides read TGCAGTGCTTCTGACAACTATGGCTACACCTTC.

The CDR3 sequence is CASSLESTGRTYEQYF. The CDR3 region has the DNA TGTGCCAGCAGCTTGGAGTCGACGGGCAGGACCTACGAGCAGTACTTC. The chain employs TRBV5-6 and TRBJ2-7; D is undetermined. Deletions cut 0 bases from V and 2 bases from J, with 15 bases between. CDR1 SGHDT and CDR2 YYEEEE come from the germline V gene. This CDR3 has 16 residues.